This passage covers 21 T cell receptor beta chains from one sample sequenced in a study of blood T cells in healthy people across ages. A second roughly 6 to 12 cycle PCR used barcoded and J-beta primers. TCRdb re-called the 5' RACE reads through MiXCR, storing one row per CDR3 protein. The sample shows 890,000 or so distinct CDR3 sequences, around two thirds of them seen only once. Sequenced: blood. These receptors all stem from a man aged 25-45 years in good health.

This clonotype appeared a few times. The J gene is TRBJ2-6, the V gene TRBV3-1; TRBD1 is a possible D gene (6 bases). Deletions cut 6 bases from V and 0 bases from J, with 12 bases between. Germline loops: CDR1 LGHDT, CDR2 YNNKEL (reference sequence). The CDR3 contains 16 residues. The CDR3 nucleotides are TGTGCCAGCAGTCCGGGACAACGCTCTGGGGCCAACGTCCTGACTTTC. Encoded protein: CASSPGQRSGANVLTF.

This clonotype was found a few times. This chain joins TRBV7-2 and TRBJ2-3; 13 bases agree with TRBD2. Germline-derived CDR1 and CDR2 are SGHTA and FQGNSA. The CDR3 totals 15 residues. J was trimmed by 5 bases and V by 3 bases; bases with no gene match: 2. CDR3 nucleotide sequence: TGTGCCAGCAGCTTGACTAGCGGGGGGAAAGATACGCAGTATTTT. This codes for CASSLTSGGKDTQYF.

The chain employs TRBV4-3 and TRBJ2-4; D could derive from TRBD1 or TRBD2 (5 bases each). The J call may be in error: the DNA end matches TRBJ2-5 better. This CDR3 region has 13 residues. Germline V gene data show CDR1 as LGHNA and CDR2 as YSLEER. DNA for the CDR3: TGCGCCAGTGGTCAGGGAGTGGAAGAGACCCAGTACTTC. This translates into CASGQGVEETQYF.

A few counts support this clonotype. The chain uses TRBV20-1 and TRBJ2-5; D uncertain. This CDR3 is built from 14 residues. Germline V gene sequence: CDR1 DFQATT, CDR2 SNEGSKA (reference sequence). Deletions cut 4 bases from V and 1 base from J, with 13 bases between. DNA of the CDR3: TGCAGTGCTATATTTGATCGACTCCAAGAGACCCAGTACTTC. This translates into CSAIFDRLQETQYF.

The chain has TRBV29-1 and TRBJ2-7, with 9 positions matching TRBD1. Germline V gives CDR1 SQVTM, CDR2 ANQGSEA. The CDR3 has 13 amino acids. V trimming: 4 bases; J trimming: 4 bases; junction bases outside the gene matches: 5. The CDR3 reads CSVGGTGRYEQYF. DNA for the CDR3: TGCAGCGTTGGAGGGACAGGGAGGTACGAGCAGTACTTC.

The V call is TRBV3-1, the J call TRBJ2-2; 10 nucleotides match TRBD1. Trimming removed 0 bases from V and 5 bases from J; junction bases left unmatched: 3. Germline-derived CDR1 and CDR2 are LGHDT and YNNKEL (reference sequence). The CDR3 consists of 16 residues. The CDR3 loop reads CASSQELGQGTGELFF. The CDR3 bases are TGTGCCAGCAGCCAAGAATTGGGACAGGGGACCGGGGAGCTGTTTTTT.

The chain links TRBV4-1 to TRBJ2-3, with D possibly TRBD2 on 5 matching bases. Trimming left V 0 bases short and J 6 bases short, with 7 bases between. From germline, CDR1 is MGHRA and CDR2 YSYEKL. The CDR3 is 13 amino acids. The CDR3 loop is CASSQEDSDTQYF. The CDR3 DNA reads as TGCGCCAGCAGCCAAGAGGACTCCGATACGCAGTATTTT.

The chain couples TRBV18 to TRBJ2-3; maybe TRBD1 (7 bases). Trimming took 2 bases from V and 10 from J, leaving 13 bases between them. Germline values: CDR1 KGHSH, CDR2 LQKENI. This CDR3 region has 13 residues. CDR3 region: CASSPSTGEAQYF. The DNA of the CDR3 is TGTGCCAGCTCACCATCAACAGGGGAGGCGCAGTATTTT.

V gene TRBV7-2 combines with J gene TRBJ2-5; TRBD2 agrees at 7 bases. J gave up 3 bases and V 3 bases, and 4 bases lay outside the gene matches. The CDR3 consists of 14 residues. Germline loops: CDR1 SGHTA, CDR2 FQGNSA. CDR3 amino acids: CASSFGSGEETQYF. CDR3 in DNA: TGTGCCAGCAGCTTCGGCAGCGGGGAAGAGACCCAGTACTTC.

The chain is built from TRBV10-3 and TRBJ2-7; D possibly corresponds to TRBD2 (7 bases). The CDR3 loop spans 14 amino acids. The germline V gene has CDR1 ENHRY and CDR2 SYGVKD. The V gene lost 3 bases and the J gene lost 7 bases, with 16 bases spanning the gap. In DNA, the CDR3 is TGTGCCATCAGTGAACGGGGGGCGAGGAATGAGCAGTACTTC. Translation: CAISERGARNEQYF.

This clonotype was observed once. The rearrangement joins TRBV5-1 to TRBJ2-5; a weak D match, TRBD1 (5 bases). Germline V gives CDR1 SGHRS, CDR2 YFSETQ. The CDR3 is 11 amino acids. Trimming shortened V by 6 bases and J by 5 bases, and 8 bases separated the two germline ends. In DNA, the CDR3 is TGCGCCAGCAAACAGGAGGAGACCCAGTACTTC. Protein sequence: CASKQEETQYF.

The DNA of the CDR3 is TGTGCCAGCAGTGAAAGGGGAACCCAGCATTTT. Translated, it gives CASSERGTQHF. The rearrangement uses TRBV2 and TRBJ1-5, with D tentatively TRBD1 (5 bases). Germline V gene data show CDR1 as SNHLY and CDR2 as FYNNEI. Trimming cost V 2 bases and J 11 bases, with 7 bases left between them. This CDR3 comprises 11 residues.

Comment on this clonotype: A junction end diverges from the germline sequence, so it may reflect a read error. The gene calls are TRBV9 and TRBJ2-1; tentative D call: TRBD1 (6 bases). The CDR3 loop spans 14 amino acids. Looked up from germline, CDR1 is SGDLS and CDR2 is YYNGEE. CDR3 residues: CASSVPSGDNERFF. The CDR3 nucleotides are TGTGCCAGCAGCGTACCTAGTGGGGACAATGAGCGGTTCTTC. The variable domain in full, with the rest retrieved from reference TRBV9 and TRBJ2-1, is DSGVTQTPKHLITATGQRVTLRCSPRSGDLSVYWYQQSLDQGLQFLIQYYNGEERAKGNILERFSAQQFPDLHSELNLSSLELGDSALYFCASSVPSGDNERFFGPGTRLTVL.

The rearrangement uses TRBV2 and TRBJ2-5; TRBD1 or TRBD2 may be the D gene (5 bases each). The CDR3 has 15 amino acids. V lost 2 bases to trimming and J lost 11 bases, with 21 bases between them. The germline V gene has CDR1 SNHLY and CDR2 FYNNEI. CDR3 nucleotide sequence: TGTGCCAGCAGTGAATTAGGGACGGCCTACAATGAGCAGTACTTC. It codes for CASSELGTAYNEQYF.

This rearrangement joins TRBV12-3 or TRBV12-4 to TRBJ1-2; D gene ambiguous. Trimming removed 3 bases from V and 7 bases from J, with 9 bases in between. The CDR3 has 12 amino acids. CDR3 in DNA: TGTGCCAGCAGTTTTAGGGAAATTGGCTACACCTTC. Translation gives CASSFREIGYTF.

The rearrangement uses TRBV29-1 and TRBJ2-3; possibly TRBD1 or TRBD2 for D (5 bases each). Trimming cost V 5 bases and J 0 bases, with 15 bases left between them. The CDR3 contains 15 residues. Germline CDR1 reads SQVTM; CDR2 reads ANQGSEA. CDR3 sequence (DNA): TGCAGCGTTAACGTGGGACGGACTAGCACAGATACGCAGTATTTT. Translating gives CSVNVGRTSTDTQYF.

The V call is TRBV24-1, the J call TRBJ1-2; D possibly corresponds to TRBD1 (5 bases). CDR1 and CDR2 from the germline V gene are KGHDR and SFDVKD. The CDR3 is 14 amino acids. V lost 5 bases and J lost 6, with 15 bases in between. The CDR3 DNA reads as TGTGCCACCAGTGGAATTTTCAGGGAAGATGGCTACACCTTC. Amino acid sequence: CATSGIFREDGYTF.

This clonotype was observed a handful of times. CDR3 DNA sequence: TGTGCCAGCACTCTTAGCCCTCTGGGAGGGTTAGATGGCTACACCTTC. Protein sequence: CASTLSPLGGLDGYTF. This chain links TRBV6-6 with TRBJ1-2; D remains ambiguous. V lost 7 bases and J lost 6, with 24 bases in between. Germline V lookup: CDR1 MNHNY, CDR2 SVGAGI (reference sequence). The CDR3 runs 16 residues.

This clonotype was seen only a few times. The chain combines TRBV6-5 with TRBJ2-7; the match to TRBD1 covers 7 bases. Unmatched junction bases numbered 15, after V lost 4 bases and J lost 0 bases. Germline V gene lookup returns CDR1 MNHEY and CDR2 SVGAGI. The CDR3 is 18 residues long. The CDR3 nucleotides read TGTGCCAGCAGTTCATTGTTGATTCAGACAGGGCTCTCCTACGAGCAGTACTTC. Its protein is CASSSLLIQTGLSYEQYF.

The gene calls are TRBV28 and TRBJ1-5; weak D call: TRBD1 (5 bases). CDR1 and CDR2 from the germline V gene are MDHEN and SYDVKM. The CDR3 covers 14 residues. V dropped 6 bases and J dropped 7 bases, with 16 bases sitting between them. CDR3 region: CASRVPSAGQPQHF. As DNA, the CDR3 is TGTGCCAGCAGAGTACCATCAGCAGGGCAGCCCCAGCATTTT.

The chain joins TRBV4-2 to TRBJ1-2; a weak D match, TRBD1 (5 bases). The ends were cut back, 6 bases at V and 3 bases at J, with 11 bases in the middle. The CDR3 sequence is 13 residues long. Germline V gives CDR1 LGHNA, CDR2 YNFKEQ. Here the CDR3 DNA reads TGTGCCAGCAGGATGACGGGGCACTATGGCTACACCTTC. This sequence encodes CASRMTGHYGYTF.